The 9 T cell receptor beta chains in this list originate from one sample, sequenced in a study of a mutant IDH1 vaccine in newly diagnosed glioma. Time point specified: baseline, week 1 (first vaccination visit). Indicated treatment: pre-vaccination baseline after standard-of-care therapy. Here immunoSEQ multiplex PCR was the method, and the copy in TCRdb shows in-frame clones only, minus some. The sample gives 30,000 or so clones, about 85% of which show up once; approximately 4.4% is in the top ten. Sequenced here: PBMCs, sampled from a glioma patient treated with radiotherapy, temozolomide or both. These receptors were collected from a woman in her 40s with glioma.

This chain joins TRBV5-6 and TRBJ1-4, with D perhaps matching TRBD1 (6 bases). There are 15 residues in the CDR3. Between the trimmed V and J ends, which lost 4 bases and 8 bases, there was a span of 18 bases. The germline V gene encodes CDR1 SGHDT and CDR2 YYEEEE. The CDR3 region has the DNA TGTGCCAGCAGCCCGACGGGACAAACGGGAGAAAAACTGTTTTTT. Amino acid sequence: CASSPTGQTGEKLFF.

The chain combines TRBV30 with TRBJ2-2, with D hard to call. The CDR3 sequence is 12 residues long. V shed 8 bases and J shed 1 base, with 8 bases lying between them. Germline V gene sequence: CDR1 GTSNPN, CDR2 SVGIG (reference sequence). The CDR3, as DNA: TGTGCCCTTCGTTTGAACACCGGGGAGCTGTTTTTT. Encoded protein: CALRLNTGELFF.

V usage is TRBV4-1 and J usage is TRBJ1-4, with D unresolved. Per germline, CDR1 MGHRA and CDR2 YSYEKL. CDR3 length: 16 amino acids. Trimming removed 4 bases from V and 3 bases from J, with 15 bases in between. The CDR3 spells CASSPSRGSANEKLFF. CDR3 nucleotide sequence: TGCGCCAGCAGCCCTTCCCGCGGGTCGGCTAATGAAAAACTGTTTTTT.

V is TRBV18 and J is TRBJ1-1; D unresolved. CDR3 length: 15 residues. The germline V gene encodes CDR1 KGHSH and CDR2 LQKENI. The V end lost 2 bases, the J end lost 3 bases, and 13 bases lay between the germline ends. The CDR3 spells CASSPNSGGDTEAFF. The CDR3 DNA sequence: TGTGCCAGCTCACCAAACTCCGGTGGGGACACTGAAGCTTTCTTT.

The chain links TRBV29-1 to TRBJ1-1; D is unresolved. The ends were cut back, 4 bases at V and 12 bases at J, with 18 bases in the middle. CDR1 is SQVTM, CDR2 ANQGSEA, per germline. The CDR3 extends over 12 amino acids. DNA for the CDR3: TGCAGCGTTGCCCCAGGAGATCTCGAGCCTTTCTTT. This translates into CSVAPGDLEPFF. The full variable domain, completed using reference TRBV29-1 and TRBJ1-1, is SAVISQKPSRDICQRGTSLTIQCQVDSQVTMMFWYRQQPGQSLTLIATANQGSEATYESGFVIDKFPISRPNLTFSTLTVSNMSPEDSSIYLCSVAPGDLEPFFGQGTRLTVV.

The CDR3 here is CATSRGRRGSQPQHF. The CDR3 nucleotides are TGTGCCACCAGCAGAGGGCGCAGGGGTAGCCAGCCCCAGCATTTT. This chain connects TRBV15 to TRBJ1-5, with D tentatively TRBD1 (6 bases). The CDR3 is 15 amino acids. Germline V gene sequence: CDR1 LNHNV, CDR2 YYDKDF (reference sequence). The germline V and J ends were trimmed by 1 base and 7 bases, with 14 bases remaining between them.

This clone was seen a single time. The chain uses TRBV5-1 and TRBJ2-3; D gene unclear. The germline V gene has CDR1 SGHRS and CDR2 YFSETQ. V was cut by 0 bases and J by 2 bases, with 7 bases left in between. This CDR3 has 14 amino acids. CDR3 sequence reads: CASSLEPDTDTQYF. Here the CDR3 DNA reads TGCGCCAGCAGCTTGGAACCGGACACAGATACGCAGTATTTT. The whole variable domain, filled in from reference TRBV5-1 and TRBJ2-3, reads KAGVTQTPRYLIKTRGQQVTLSCSPISGHRSVSWYQQTPGQGLQFLFEYFSETQRNKGNFPGRFSGRQFSNSRSEMNVSTLELGDSALYLCASSLEPDTDTQYFGPGTRLTVL.

The DNA of the CDR3 is TGCGCCAGCAGCCAAGGTGGGACAGCTAATGAAAAACTGTTTTTT. Translation gives CASSQGGTANEKLFF. The chain links TRBV4-1 to TRBJ1-4; 7 bases line up with TRBD1. Germline trimming cut 1 base from V and 3 bases from J; bases unmatched to any gene: 2. This CDR3 is 15 amino acids long. Germline V gives CDR1 MGHRA, CDR2 YSYEKL.

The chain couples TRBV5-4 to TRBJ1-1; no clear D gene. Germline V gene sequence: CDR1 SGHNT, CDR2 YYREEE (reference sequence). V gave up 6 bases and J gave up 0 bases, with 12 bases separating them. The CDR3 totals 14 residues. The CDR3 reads CASNYVGMNTEAFF. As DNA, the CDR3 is TGTGCCAGCAATTATGTTGGTATGAACACTGAAGCTTTCTTT.